This T cell receptor beta chain was observed in a study of T-cell memory formation after mild COVID-19. The wider study: For the most part, TCR clusters were specific to one donor. Study outcomes and limitations: Researchers found some responding clones in pre-infection memory, a sign that cross-reactive memory joined. CD4+ bias marked clones expanding day 15 to 37, unlike balanced contracting clones.

TCRdb re-derived calls from the 5' RACE reads in MiXCR, one entry per CDR3 protein. The table records 280,000 or so distinct CDR3 sequences, approximately 7.6% of them present only once. Germline V gene data show CDR1 as LGHNA and CDR2 as YSLEER. V was shortened by 1 base and J by 2 bases, with 12 bases between the two germline ends. The CDR3 has 15 residues. This clonotype was detected only a few times. Its specificity is not known. Source material: PBMCs or a T cell subset sorted from them (not recorded which). This TCR derives from a man younger than 35 who had mild COVID-19 (a few samples of this study predate the infection). Cell type and time point are not known. The chain combines TRBV4-3 with TRBJ2-7; maybe TRBD2 (6 bases). Here the CDR3 DNA reads TGCGCCAGCAGCCAAGCGGGCGGGAAGACCTACGAGCAGTACTTC. It is translated as CASSQAGGKTYEQYF.